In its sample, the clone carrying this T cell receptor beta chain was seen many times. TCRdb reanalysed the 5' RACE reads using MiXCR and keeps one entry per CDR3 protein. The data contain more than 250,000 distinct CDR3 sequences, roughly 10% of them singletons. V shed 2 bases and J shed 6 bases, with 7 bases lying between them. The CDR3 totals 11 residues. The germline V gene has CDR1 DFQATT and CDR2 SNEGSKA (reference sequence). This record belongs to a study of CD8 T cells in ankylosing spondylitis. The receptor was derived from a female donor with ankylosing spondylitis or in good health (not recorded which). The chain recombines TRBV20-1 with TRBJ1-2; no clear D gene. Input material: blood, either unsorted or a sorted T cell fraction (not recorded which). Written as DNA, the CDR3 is TGCAGTGCTAGACGAACCAATGGCTACACCTTC. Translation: CSARRTNGYTF.